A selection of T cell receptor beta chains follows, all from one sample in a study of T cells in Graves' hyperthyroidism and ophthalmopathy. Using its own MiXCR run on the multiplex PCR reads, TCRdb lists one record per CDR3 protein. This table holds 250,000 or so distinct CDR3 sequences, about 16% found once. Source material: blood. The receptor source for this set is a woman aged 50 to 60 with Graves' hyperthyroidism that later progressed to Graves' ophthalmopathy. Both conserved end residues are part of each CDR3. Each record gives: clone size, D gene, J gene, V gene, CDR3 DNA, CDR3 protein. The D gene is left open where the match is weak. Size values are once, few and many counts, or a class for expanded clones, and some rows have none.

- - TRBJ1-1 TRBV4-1 TGCGCCAGCAGCCAACTATTCCGCGGGAACACTGAAGCTTTCTTT CASSQLFRGNTEAFF
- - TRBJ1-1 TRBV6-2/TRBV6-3 TGTGCCAGCACCCTGAGGGAGGACAGCTCTGAAGCTTTCTTT CASTLREDSSEAFF
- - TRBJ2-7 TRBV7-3 TGTGCCAGCAGCTTAAACCCGGCCAGGGAGATCGAGCAGTACTTC CASSLNPAREIEQYF
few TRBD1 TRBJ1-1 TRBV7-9 TGTGCCAGCAGCTTGAGGGGGGGACAGGCGAGTCCCACTGAAGCTTTCTTT CASSLRGGQASPTEAFF
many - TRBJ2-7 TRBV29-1 TGCAGCGTTGGGGGGACTTTTCCCAACTACGAGCAGTACTTC CSVGGTFPNYEQYF
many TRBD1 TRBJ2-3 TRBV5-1 TGCGCCAGCAGCTGGGGACAGGCGGGAGATACGCAGTATTTT CASSWGQAGDTQYF
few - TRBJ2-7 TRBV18 TGTGCCAGCTCACCGCGAAAGGGGGACTACGAGCAGTACTTC CASSPRKGDYEQYF
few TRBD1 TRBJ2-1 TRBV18 TGTGCCAGCTCACCATCCAGGACAGGGGGCTTAAATGAGCAGTTCTTC CASSPSRTGGLNEQFF
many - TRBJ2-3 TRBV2 TGTGCCAGCAGTTACCAAACCACGCAGTATTTT CASSYQTTQYF
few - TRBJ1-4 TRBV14 TGTGCCAGCAGCCAGGGGTTAGGGGAAAAACTGTTTTTT CASSQGLGEKLFF
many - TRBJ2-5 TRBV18 TGTGCCAGCTCACCCTTCGGGGATCAAGAGACCCAGTACTTC CASSPFGDQETQYF
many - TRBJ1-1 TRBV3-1 TGTGCCAGCAGCCCGTGGGGAAACAGAAACACTGAAGCTTTCTTT CASSPWGNRNTEAFF
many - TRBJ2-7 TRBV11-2 TGTGCCAGCAGCTACAGGGATCCCTACGAGCAGTACTTC CASSYRDPYEQYF
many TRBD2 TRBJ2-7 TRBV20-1 TGCAGTGCTTCGACTAGCGGGTCTTCCTCCTACGAGCAGTACTTC CSASTSGSSSYEQYF
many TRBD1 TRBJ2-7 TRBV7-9 TGTGCCAGCAGTCCTAACAGGGGGTCCGTGTACGAGCAGTACTTC CASSPNRGSVYEQYF
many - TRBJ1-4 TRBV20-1 TGCAGTGCTAGTCCCGGGCCCAATGAAAAACTGTTTTTT CSASPGPNEKLFF
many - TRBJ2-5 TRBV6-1 TGTGCCAGCAGTGCCTTTGGGGGACAAGAGACCCAGTACTTC CASSAFGGQETQYF
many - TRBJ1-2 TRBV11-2 TGTGCCAGCAGCCCCCCGGGGGGGGGGCGGTCGTCCTATGGCTACACCTTC CASSPPGGGRSSYGYTF
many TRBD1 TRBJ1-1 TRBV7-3 TGTGCCAGCAGCCCGACCTGGGGACAGGGACTCCCGGACCTGGAAGCTTTCTTT CASSPTWGQGLPDLEAFF
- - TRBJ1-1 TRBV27 TGTGCCAGCAGTCTCGCAGATCCAAACACTGAAGCTTTCTTT CASSLADPNTEAFF
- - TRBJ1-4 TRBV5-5 TGTGCCAGCAGCTTTAGCGGCGGAGTAAATGAAAAACTGTTTTTT CASSFSGGVNEKLFF
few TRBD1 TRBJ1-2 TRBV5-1 TGCGCCAGCAACCCGGGACAGGGTGGCTCCTATGGCTACACCTTC CASNPGQGGSYGYTF
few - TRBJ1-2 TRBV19 TGTGCCAGTAGTACGGTGCCCGGACAAACCCAAGCTGGCTACACCTTC CASSTVPGQTQAGYTF
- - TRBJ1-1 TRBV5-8 TGTGCCAGCAGCTTCGGGGGTCGAAGCACTGAAGCTTTCTTT CASSFGGRSTEAFF
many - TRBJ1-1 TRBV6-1 TGTGCCAGCAGTCCGTCGGAGGGGATGGTTGAAGCTTTCTTT CASSPSEGMVEAFF
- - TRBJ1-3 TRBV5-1 TGCGTCAGCAGCTTCTCAGGGGACTTTGGAAACACCATATATTTT CVSSFSGDFGNTIYF
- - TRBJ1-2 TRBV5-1 TGCGCCAGCAGCTTGAACCGGCGGACTCAAGTCTACACCTTC CASSLNRRTQVYTF
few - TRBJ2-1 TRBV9 TGTGCCAGCAGCGTTGGGAATAACAATGAGCAGTTCTTC CASSVGNNNEQFF
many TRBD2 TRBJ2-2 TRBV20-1 TGCAGTGCTAGCCCTAGCGGGATGGTAACCGGGGAGCTGTTTTTT CSASPSGMVTGELFF
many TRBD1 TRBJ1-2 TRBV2 TGTGCCAGCATTAGGGGGCAGAAGTCTCCTCTTGGCTACACCTTC CASIRGQKSPLGYTF
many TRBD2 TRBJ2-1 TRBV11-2 TGTGCCAGCAGCCCTAGCGGTGGGGTGGGCTACAATGAGCAGTTCTTC CASSPSGGVGYNEQFF
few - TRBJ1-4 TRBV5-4 TGTGCCAGCAGCTCGGACACCACAACTAATGAAAAACTGTTTTTT CASSSDTTTNEKLFF
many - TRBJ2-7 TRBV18 TGTGCCAGCTCACCAACGGGGGCCTACGAGCAGTACTTC CASSPTGAYEQYF
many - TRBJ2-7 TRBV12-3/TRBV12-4 TGTGCCAGCAGTTTAGCCCAAGTCACAAACGAGCAGTACTTC CASSLAQVTNEQYF
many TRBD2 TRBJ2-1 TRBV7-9 TGTGCCAGCAGCCCCGACGGGAGGGAATACAATGAGCAGTTCTTC CASSPDGREYNEQFF
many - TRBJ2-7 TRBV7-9 TGTGCCAGCAGCCCCACCTTTGGGCAGGTGATTTCCTACGAGCAGTACTTC CASSPTFGQVISYEQYF
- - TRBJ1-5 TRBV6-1 TGTGCCAGCAGTGAATGGCGGGTGGCGAGCAATCAGCCCCAGCATTTT CASSEWRVASNQPQHF
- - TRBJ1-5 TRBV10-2 TGCGCCAGCACCTTGGGAAGCAATCAGCCCCAGCATTTT CASTLGSNQPQHF
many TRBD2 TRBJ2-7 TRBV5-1 TGCGCCAGCAGCTTAACTAGCGGGAGTGGGTACGAGCAGTACTTC CASSLTSGSGYEQYF
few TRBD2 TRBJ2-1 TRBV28 TGTGCCAGCAGTCGACGGACTAGCGGGAGGTACAATGAGCAGTTCTTC CASSRRTSGRYNEQFF
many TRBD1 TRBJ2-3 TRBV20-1 TGCAGTGCCCGCCAACAGGGGTTGACGCAGTATTTT CSARQQGLTQYF
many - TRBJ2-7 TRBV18 TGTGCCAGCTCACCCCGACAGGAGGCCTACGAGCAGTACTTC CASSPRQEAYEQYF
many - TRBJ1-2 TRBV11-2 TGTGCCAGCAGCCCAGCTGATGGGGGAAATGGCTACACCTTC CASSPADGGNGYTF
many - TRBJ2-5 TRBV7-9 TGTGCCAGCAGCTCGGGCAGAGGACAAGAGACCCAGTACTTC CASSSGRGQETQYF
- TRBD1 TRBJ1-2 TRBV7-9 TGTGCCAGCAGCTTATGGGGGCAGGGGGTCGATGGCTACACCTTC CASSLWGQGVDGYTF
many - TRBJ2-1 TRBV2 TGTGCCAGCGTTAACAGACGGGACAATGAGCAGTTCTTC CASVNRRDNEQFF
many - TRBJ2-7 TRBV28 TGTGCCAGCAGTTTATCCTGGGACGGGAAGTCCGAGCAGTACTTC CASSLSWDGKSEQYF
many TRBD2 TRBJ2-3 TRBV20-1 TGCAGTGCTAGACTGGGACTAGGACTCACAGATACGCAGTATTTT CSARLGLGLTDTQYF
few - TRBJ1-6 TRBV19 TGTGCCAGCTCTCTCGCAGGCGAGGATTCACCCCTCCACTTT CASSLAGEDSPLHF